These 15 T cell receptor beta chains originate from one sample sequenced in a study of post-analysis software for immune sequencing data. Study-level findings and limits: Several TRBV segments occurring more often in patients than controls included TRBV5-6, TRBV5-1 and TRBV20-1.

Their antigens remain unidentified. Incorporated into the TCR beta cDNA libraries were unique molecular identifiers, which served to reduce PCR and sequencing biases. TCRdb recomputed calls from the PCR reads with MiXCR, one row per CDR3 protein. The repertoire includes more than 450,000 distinct CDR3 sequences, 44% of them detected once, and 1.5% to 2% sits in the top ten. Sequencing was performed on blood. These receptors originate from a girl aged 10 to 17 with multiple sclerosis.

The chain recombines TRBV12-3 or TRBV12-4 with TRBJ1-2; maybe TRBD1 (5 bases). The CDR3 sequence is 13 residues long. Trimming cost V 10 bases and J 4 bases, with 16 bases left between them. CDR3 DNA: TGTGCCACAGCAGGGACTGCGGGCTATGGCTACACCTTC. Protein product: CATAGTAGYGYTF.

This clonotype was seen more than once but under ten times. The chain combines TRBV12-3 or TRBV12-4 with TRBJ2-7; D tentatively fits TRBD1 or TRBD2 (5 bases each). The CDR3 sequence is 15 residues long. The germline V and J ends were trimmed by 3 bases and 0 bases, with 12 bases remaining between them. The DNA of the CDR3 is TGTGCCAGCAGTTTGGGGACGTCGAGCTCCTACGAGCAGTACTTC. It translates to CASSLGTSSSYEQYF.

The V gene is TRBV4-1, the J gene TRBJ2-7; TRBD2 is a possible D gene (6 bases). The CDR3 contains 19 residues. V was trimmed by 4 bases and J by 3 bases, leaving 28 bases between them. Germline V CDR1 and CDR2: MGHRA, YSYEKL. The CDR3, as DNA: TGCGCCAGCAGCCTGGGAGGAGGGTCTAACGGGTTTGGGGACTACGAGCAGTACTTC. This sequence encodes CASSLGGGSNGFGDYEQYF.

The table lists this clonotype with a count of one. The genes are TRBV7-2 and TRBJ2-1, with 10 bases identical to TRBD2. Germline CDR1 reads SGHTA; CDR2 reads FQGNSA. J lost 3 bases, V lost 2 bases, and 7 bases had no gene match. The CDR3 consists of 17 residues. Written as DNA, the CDR3 is TGTGCCAGCAGCTTACCCCTAGCGGGAGCTCTCTACAATGAGCAGTTCTTC. Translating it yields CASSLPLAGALYNEQFF.

The chain employs TRBV12-3 or TRBV12-4 and TRBJ2-5; no clear D gene. Trimming removed 4 bases at V and 6 bases at J, with 9 bases between. The CDR3 runs 12 residues. CDR3 bases: TGTGCCAGCAGTTCAAGCTTAAAGACCCAGTACTTC. This encodes CASSSSLKTQYF.

This clonotype was seen a handful of times. This chain links TRBV5-6 with TRBJ2-3; 9 bases align to TRBD2. The V segment lost 2 bases and the J segment 5 bases; nucleotides outside the gene matches: 6. The CDR3 runs to 15 residues. CDR1 SGHDT and CDR2 YYEEEE come from the germline V gene. The CDR3 DNA sequence: TGTGCCAGCAGCTTCGGGACTAGCCTATTAGATACGCAGTATTTT. The encoded protein is CASSFGTSLLDTQYF. Supplemented by reference TRBV5-6 and TRBJ2-3, the full variable domain reads DAGVTQSPTHLIKTRGQQVTLRCSPKSGHDTVSWYQQALGQGPQFIFQYYEEEERQRGNFPDRFSGHQFPNYSSELNVNALLLGDSALYLCASSFGTSLLDTQYFGPGTRLTVL.

In this sample, this clonotype turned up a few times. The V and J genes are TRBV29-1 and TRBJ1-2; 7 nucleotides match TRBD1. The ends lost 3 bases at V and 4 bases at J; junction bases unmatched: 8. Germline-derived CDR1 and CDR2 are SQVTM and ANQGSEA. The CDR3 is 14 residues long. The CDR3 is CSVDPQGEAYGYTF. The CDR3 nucleotides are TGCAGCGTTGACCCCCAGGGGGAGGCCTATGGCTACACCTTC.

The chain joins TRBV25-1 to TRBJ1-1; perhaps TRBD1 as D (5 bases). Trimming stripped 0 bases from V and 1 base from J, with 9 bases between. Germline CDR1 and CDR2: MGHDK and SYGVNS. The CDR3 is 15 residues long. The CDR3, as DNA: TGTGCCAGCAGTGAATATGGGACGGCGAACACTGAAGCTTTCTTT. It is translated as CASSEYGTANTEAFF.

J is TRBJ1-5 and V is TRBV12-3 or TRBV12-4; D is unclear. The CDR3 totals 14 residues. With 5 bases removed from V and 7 bases from J, the gap between germline ends came to 15 bases. For the CDR3, the DNA is TGTGCCAGCAGTCCAGGACTCCGCTGGCAGCCCCAGCATTTT. Translation: CASSPGLRWQPQHF.

The CDR3 nucleotides read TGTGCCACCGCGAGGGACGACAGGGCCGCACTCGGCGAGCAGTACTTC. Its translation is CATARDDRAALGEQYF. The chain joins TRBV6-4 to TRBJ2-7, with 7 bases fitting TRBD1. The CDR3 covers 16 residues. With V trimmed by 10 bases and J by 6 bases, 21 bases remained unmatched. Germline V lookup: CDR1 MRHNA, CDR2 SNTAGT.

This clonotype has just a few counts. V is TRBV10-2 and J is TRBJ2-3; perhaps TRBD1 as D (6 bases). Germline V gene lookup returns CDR1 WSHSY and CDR2 SAAADI. The V and J ends lost 8 bases and 5 bases respectively, with 17 bases between them. This CDR3 contains 14 residues. Here the CDR3 DNA reads TGCGCCAGCCGACTCCAGGGGAGAGGAGATACGCAGTATTTT. Translated, it gives CASRLQGRGDTQYF.

The CDR3 loop is CASSLDFPDDTQYF. The DNA of the CDR3 is TGTGCCAGCAGCTTAGATTTTCCTGACGATACGCAGTATTTT. The chain couples TRBV11-3 to TRBJ2-3; no clear D gene. Trimming removed 0 bases at V and 6 bases at J, with 10 bases between. CDR1 and CDR2 (germline): SGHNT, YENEEA. This CDR3 is 14 amino acids long.

This sequence joins TRBV5-1 and TRBJ2-7; D is perhaps TRBD2 (7 bases). V gave up 0 bases and J gave up 1 base, with 14 bases separating them. The CDR3 loop spans 16 amino acids. From germline, CDR1 is SGHRS and CDR2 YFSETQ. Written as DNA, the CDR3 is TGCGCCAGCAGCTTGGTCGGGGGGCTGGGATCCTACGAGCAGTACTTC. This encodes CASSLVGGLGSYEQYF.

The genes are TRBV12-3 or TRBV12-4 and TRBJ2-1; the match to TRBD1 covers 11 bases. The V segment lost 1 base and the J segment 10 bases; nucleotides outside the gene matches: 6. This CDR3 has 15 residues. CDR3 loop: CASSLGTGGRTEQFF. Written as DNA, the CDR3 is TGTGCCAGCAGTTTAGGGACAGGGGGCAGGACGGAGCAGTTCTTC.

The chain combines TRBV6-5 with TRBJ2-1; 7 nucleotides agree with TRBD2. The junction had 15 bases not matched to a gene; V was cut back by 6 bases and J by 7 bases. The germline V gene encodes CDR1 MNHEY and CDR2 SVGAGI. The CDR3 loop spans 16 amino acids. The chain's CDR3 is CASSGGNSRSGNEQFF. The CDR3 nucleotides are TGTGCCAGCAGCGGGGGGAACAGCAGGAGTGGGAATGAGCAGTTCTTC.